This record looks at one T cell receptor (beta chain) sequence and its context. Antigen unknown. This entry comes from a study of post-analysis software for immune sequencing data. Unique molecular identifiers featured in each of the TCR beta cDNA libraries. The yield from about 1 to 10 million T cells was roughly 500,000 cDNA molecules in total. TCRdb re-called the PCR reads with MiXCR, one entry per CDR3 protein. The sample contains some 890,000 distinct CDR3 sequences, approximately 53% of which appear only once. V gave up 3 bases and J gave up 5 bases, with 6 bases separating them. Germline V gives CDR1 KGHSH, CDR2 LQKENI. The CDR3 is 12 amino acids. Findings and caveats of the study: Controls showed lower frequencies than patients for roughly 5 TRBV segments, and TRBV5-6, TRBV5-1 and TRBV20-1 were among these. In multiple sclerosis, normalized Chao1 diversity was significantly below that of controls. Strong same-batch co-clustering of samples appeared with F measure clustering.

The V and J genes are TRBV18 and TRBJ2-3; D gene uncertain. The sequenced material came from blood. The TCR comes from a girl aged 10-17 years with multiple sclerosis. CDR3 region: CASSPVIDTQYF. DNA of the CDR3: TGTGCCAGCTCACCCGTCATAGATACGCAGTATTTT. Full variable domain (remainder filled in from reference TRBV18 and TRBJ2-3): NAGVMQNPRHLVRRRGQEARLRCSPMKGHSHVYWYRQLPEEGLKFMVYLQKENIIDESGMPKERFSAEFPKEGPSILRIQQVVRGDSAAYFCASSPVIDTQYFGPGTRLTVL.